These 28 T cell receptor beta chains were sequenced from one sample in a study of neurological immune-mediated disorders. MiXCR, run by TCRdb on the 5' RACE reads, gives a single entry per CDR3 protein. The sample yields about 19,000 distinct CDR3 sequences, more than 2% seen once. The sequencing input was PBMCs. All receptors derive from a woman younger than 35 with multiple sclerosis.

The table lists this clonotype with many counts. At one boundary the junction diverges from the germline segment, which might be a read error. The chain employs TRBV12-3 or TRBV12-4 and TRBJ1-2; D may be TRBD1 (5 bases). The CDR3 consists of 12 residues. The DNA of the CDR3 is TGTGCCTGCAGGGAGAAGGCCTATGGCTACACCTTC. This gives the protein CACREKAYGYTF.

This clonotype was picked up many times. The chain links TRBV12-3 or TRBV12-4 to TRBJ2-5; D might be TRBD1 or TRBD2, each matching 5 bases. This CDR3 is built from 12 residues. The V and J ends lost 5 bases and 7 bases respectively, with 11 bases between them. The CDR3 protein is CASSQAGGTQYF. The CDR3 DNA is TGTGCCAGCAGTCAAGCTGGGGGGACCCAGTACTTC.

There are many counts of this clonotype. The genes are TRBV20-1 and TRBJ2-7; TRBD1 agrees at 9 bases. Trimming removed 5 bases from V and 2 bases from J; junction bases left unmatched: 10. Germline V gene lookup returns CDR1 DFQATT and CDR2 SNEGSKA (reference sequence). The length of the CDR3 is 15 residues. CDR3 sequence (DNA): TGCAGTGCTTTCATGGACAGGGGCAATCCCTACGAGCAGTACTTC. The encoded protein is CSAFMDRGNPYEQYF.

Ten or more counts support this clonotype. One end of the junction fails to match germline, which may point to a read error. This chain uses TRBV20-1 with TRBJ1-6; D is possibly TRBD1 (5 bases). This CDR3 spans 15 amino acids. Germline V gene sequence: CDR1 DFQATT, CDR2 SNEGSKA (reference sequence). CDR3 sequence reads: CSARDPETDNSPLNF. DNA for the CDR3: TGCAGTGCTAGAGATCCCGAGACAGATAATTCACCCCTCAACTTT.

This clonotype was seen many times. The CDR3 sequence is CSARDAGAAAPLHF. The CDR3 bases are TGCAGTGCTAGAGATGCCGGGGCAGCGGCACCCCTCCACTTT. The genes are TRBV20-1 and TRBJ1-6, with D perhaps TRBD1 (5 bases). The CDR3 covers 14 residues. Germline-derived CDR1 and CDR2 are DFQATT and SNEGSKA (reference sequence). V lost 0 bases and J 11 bases, leaving 14 bases between the germline ends.

The table lists this clonotype with many counts. The rearrangement uses TRBV4-1 and TRBJ2-5; possible D gene TRBD2, 5 bases. V dropped 1 base and J dropped 4 bases, with 22 bases sitting between them. Per germline, CDR1 MGHRA and CDR2 YSYEKL. The CDR3 sequence is 18 residues long. The CDR3 spells CASSQARTGIQRGETQYF. The CDR3 coding sequence is TGCGCCAGCAGCCAAGCGCGAACCGGGATCCAGCGAGGAGAGACCCAGTACTTC.

This clonotype was counted at least ten times. In nucleotides, the CDR3 is TGCAGTGCTTCTGACATGAACACTGAAGCTTTCTTT. As protein: CSASDMNTEAFF. The genes are TRBV20-1 and TRBJ1-1; D unresolved. V was cut by 5 bases and J by 0 bases, with 7 bases left in between. The germline V gene encodes CDR1 DFQATT and CDR2 SNEGSKA (reference sequence). The CDR3 has 12 residues.

This clonotype was counted many times. The chain links TRBV7-6 to TRBJ1-2; 11 nucleotides match TRBD1. V trimming: 5 bases; J trimming: 4 bases; junction bases outside the gene matches: 3. The CDR3 is 14 residues long. CDR1 SGHVS and CDR2 FNYEAQ come from the germline V gene. CDR3 in amino acids: CASSGGTGGYGYTF. The CDR3 DNA reads TGTGCCAGCAGCGGGGGGACAGGGGGCTATGGCTACACCTTC.

This clonotype was seen at least ten times. The chain employs TRBV4-1 and TRBJ1-3; a weak D match, TRBD1 (6 bases). V was shortened by 6 bases and J by 3 bases, with 15 bases between the two germline ends. This CDR3 has 15 residues. Germline values: CDR1 MGHRA, CDR2 YSYEKL. The CDR3 sequence: CASRPDRRYGNTIYF. CDR3 DNA: TGCGCCAGCAGACCCGACAGGAGATATGGAAACACCATATATTTT.

The table lists this clonotype with many counts. This sequence joins TRBV9 and TRBJ1-1, with TRBD1 matching over 7 bases. Germline loops: CDR1 SGDLS, CDR2 YYNGEE. V lost 4 bases, J lost 5 bases, and 20 bases stayed unmatched. CDR3 length: 18 residues. The DNA for the CDR3 is TGTGCCAGCAGCAATCCGACAGGGCCTCACTCGGGATCAACTGAAGCTTTCTTT. Residues: CASSNPTGPHSGSTEAFF.

The sample holds many counts of this clonotype. The chain has TRBV10-3 and TRBJ1-1; TRBD1 might be the D (6 bases). Trimming shortened V by 7 bases and J by 5 bases, and 14 bases separated the two germline ends. The CDR3 length is 13 residues. The germline gives CDR1 ENHRY, CDR2 SYGVKD. In DNA form, the CDR3 reads TGTGCCATCAATCGCAGGGGAGATACTGAAGCTTTCTTT. It yields the protein CAINRRGDTEAFF.

Many counts were recorded for this clonotype. For the CDR3, the DNA is TGCAGTGCTAGTTCACCCGGGGTAGACACTGAAGCTTTCTTT. This codes for CSASSPGVDTEAFF. J is TRBJ1-1 and V is TRBV20-1; D gene uncertain. The CDR3 length is 14 residues. Trimming left V 3 bases short and J 3 bases short, with 14 bases between. Per the germline V gene, CDR1 is DFQATT and CDR2 is SNEGSKA (reference sequence).

This clonotype was counted at least ten times. This chain connects TRBV20-1 to TRBJ2-5; tentative D call: TRBD2 (5 bases). The CDR3 totals 12 residues. V dropped 6 bases and J dropped 0 bases, with 8 bases sitting between them. Germline lookup yields CDR1 DFQATT and CDR2 SNEGSKA (reference sequence). The CDR3 here is CSAPGNQETQYF. The CDR3 DNA sequence: TGCAGTGCCCCCGGGAACCAAGAGACCCAGTACTTC.

This clonotype was detected ten times or more. J is TRBJ2-7 and V is TRBV25-1; 8 bases line up with TRBD1. V trimming: 5 bases; J trimming: 4 bases; junction bases outside the gene matches: 7. The V gene's germline CDR1 is MGHDK and CDR2 SYGVNS. The CDR3 has 14 residues. CDR3 sequence: CASSYDRGAYEQYF. DNA for the CDR3: TGTGCCAGCAGTTACGACAGGGGTGCGTACGAGCAGTACTTC.

This clonotype was seen repeatedly, ten times or more. V is TRBV5-6 and J is TRBJ2-7; TRBD1 matches at 9 bases. The V and J ends lost 4 bases and 3 bases, in that order; junction bases with no gene match: 14. Germline loops: CDR1 SGHDT, CDR2 YYEEEE. This CDR3 has 17 residues. The CDR3 here is CASSRKPGRQGVYEQYF. Written as DNA, the CDR3 is TGTGCCAGCAGCCGAAAACCGGGAAGACAGGGGGTCTACGAGCAGTACTTC. Supplemented by reference TRBV5-6 and TRBJ2-7, the full variable domain reads DAGVTQSPTHLIKTRGQQVTLRCSPKSGHDTVSWYQQALGQGPQFIFQYYEEEERQRGNFPDRFSGHQFPNYSSELNVNALLLGDSALYLCASSRKPGRQGVYEQYFGPGTRLTVT.

The chain has TRBV7-8 and TRBJ1-4; D remains ambiguous. The CDR3 length is 13 residues. Germline CDR1 is SGHVS and CDR2 is FQNEAQ. Trimming left V 4 bases short and J 8 bases short, with 11 bases between. The CDR3 reads CASSSGSEEKLFF. For the CDR3, the DNA is TGTGCCAGCAGCTCCGGGTCCGAAGAAAAACTGTTTTTT.

This clonotype has ten or more counts. The chain recombines TRBV12-3 or TRBV12-4 with TRBJ1-2; 9 bases fit TRBD1. The CDR3 length is 15 residues. Trimming cost V 5 bases and J 5 bases; bases outside gene matches: 9. CDR3 bases: TGTGCCAGCAGTCCGCGATCACAGGGGGCGTATGGCTACACCTTC. Translated, it gives CASSPRSQGAYGYTF.

This clonotype occurred many times. The rearrangement links TRBV27 to TRBJ1-4; 8 bases are shared with TRBD1. Trimming at V came to 5 bases and at J to 10 bases, leaving 3 bases not matched to a gene. CDR3 length equals 12 residues. CDR1 is MNHEY, CDR2 SMNVEV, per germline (reference sequence). In DNA, the CDR3 is TGTGCCAGCAGTACAGGGGGAGGAAAACTGTTTTTT. Its protein is CASSTGGGKLFF.

This clonotype was seen at least ten times. The J gene is TRBJ1-1, the V gene TRBV7-9; D is uncertain. Germline CDR1 and CDR2: SEHNR and FQNEAQ (reference sequence). The CDR3 is made up of 14 amino acids. Trimming took off 1 base at V and 2 bases at J, with 8 bases between the two ends. CDR3: CASSLGSVNTEAFF. The CDR3 region has the DNA TGTGCCAGCAGCTTAGGATCCGTTAACACTGAAGCTTTCTTT.

The rearrangement joins TRBV20-1 to TRBJ1-1, with 9 bases aligning to TRBD1. The CDR3 is 15 amino acids. Losses at the gene ends were 6 bases for V and 5 bases for J; bases not matched to a gene: 13. Germline V gene data show CDR1 as DFQATT and CDR2 as SNEGSKA (reference sequence). CDR3 region: CSATTHRGRRTEAFF. CDR3 sequence (DNA): TGCAGTGCAACCACCCACAGGGGGCGTCGGACTGAAGCTTTCTTT.

This clonotype has at least ten counts. The chain joins TRBV5-1 to TRBJ2-7; 8 bases align to TRBD2. CDR3 length: 16 amino acids. Germline assignment: CDR1 SGHRS and CDR2 YFSETQ. With V trimmed by 2 bases and J by 2 bases, 9 bases remained unmatched. In DNA form, the CDR3 reads TGCGCCAGCAGCTTTCTAATACGGGAGGGCCCCTACGAGCAGTACGTC. Its translation: CASSFLIREGPYEQYV.

In this sample, this clonotype turned up many times. The chain links TRBV20-1 to TRBJ2-3, with 14 bases aligning to TRBD2. V gave up 6 bases and J gave up 10 bases; unmatched junction bases: 6. CDR1 is DFQATT, CDR2 SNEGSKA, per germline (reference sequence). CDR3 length: 13 amino acids. The CDR3 loop is CSAGGLAGESQYF. In DNA form, the CDR3 reads TGCAGTGCAGGGGGACTAGCGGGGGAATCGCAGTATTTT.

This clonotype is termed medium-sized (0.01 to 0.1%). The chain couples TRBV7-6 to TRBJ2-3; tentative D call: TRBD1 (5 bases). The CDR3 covers 14 residues. V was shortened by 1 base and J by 3 bases, with 8 bases between the two germline ends. From germline, CDR1 is SGHVS and CDR2 FNYEAQ. This CDR3 reads CASSLGGRTDTQYF. CDR3 DNA sequence: TGTGCCAGCAGCTTAGGGGGCCGGACAGATACGCAGTATTTT.

In this sample, this clonotype turned up once. This CDR3 reads CASSWTAHSYEQYF. The CDR3 DNA sequence: TGTGCCAGCAGTTGGACGGCACACTCCTACGAGCAGTACTTC. The chain combines TRBV12-3 or TRBV12-4 with TRBJ2-7; D not resolved. The CDR3 contains 14 residues. V was pared by 4 bases and J by 0 bases, with 10 bases between.

This clonotype occurred many times. The CDR3 loop reads CASSLALISPLHF. CDR3 coding DNA: TGTGCCAGCAGCTTAGCTTTGATATCACCCCTCCACTTT. This chain links TRBV7-6 with TRBJ1-6; D uncertain. Germline values: CDR1 SGHVS, CDR2 FNYEAQ. The length of the CDR3 is 13 residues. Trimming took 0 bases from V and 10 from J, leaving 7 bases between them.

This clonotype appeared many times. The chain recombines TRBV5-1 with TRBJ2-7; 11 bases match TRBD2. Germline CDR1 is SGHRS and CDR2 is YFSETQ. The trim removed 2 bases at V and 2 bases at J, leaving 0 bases unmatched. The CDR3 spans 14 residues. The DNA for the CDR3 is TGCGCCAGCAGCTTTAGCGGGGGGGCCTACGAGCAGTACTTC. It yields the protein CASSFSGGAYEQYF.

This clonotype was counted at least ten times. The V gene is TRBV20-1, the J gene TRBJ2-5; no clear D gene. Germline V gives CDR1 DFQATT, CDR2 SNEGSKA (reference sequence). The CDR3 loop spans 11 amino acids. Trimming took 6 bases from V and 5 from J, leaving 10 bases between them. The CDR3 DNA reads TGCAGTGCCCCCCAAGGGGAGACCCAGTACTTC. It is translated as CSAPQGETQYF.

This clonotype has a count of ten or more. This sequence joins TRBV7-2 and TRBJ2-5; D gene unclear. Per germline, CDR1 SGHTA and CDR2 FQGNSA. CDR3 length equals 13 residues. Deletions cut 3 bases from V and 4 bases from J, with 9 bases between. DNA for the CDR3: TGTGCCAGCAGCTTTGCACGTAGAGAGACCCAGTACTTC. Its translation: CASSFARRETQYF.